This T cell receptor (beta chain) was documented in a study of blood T cell repertoires in COVID-19. Study information: Acute-phase and convalescent COVID-19 samples originated in the United States, Italy and Spain.

How the authors handled the data: Amplification from reference gene primers served as the basis for estimated nucleated cell counts. TCRdb keeps only in-frame clones here, not all; method: immunoSEQ multiplex PCR. The D gene and trimming were derived from the DNA, and the V and J assignments and clone size from that table. In the table there are 250,000 to 300,000 clones, around 90% of which are singletons. The germline V gene encodes CDR1 LNHNV and CDR2 YYDKDF (reference sequence). CDR3 size: 16 residues. V was trimmed by 0 bases and J by 0 bases, leaving 10 bases between them. The TCR was taken from a woman aged 50 to 65 who had recovered from COVID-19. The V and J genes are TRBV15 and TRBJ2-3; a weak D match, TRBD1 (5 bases). The specimen sequenced was peripheral blood. The CDR3: CATSREGYRSTDTQYF. CDR3 DNA sequence: TGTGCCACCAGCAGAGAGGGGTACAGGAGCACAGATACGCAGTATTTT.